The sequence of this TCR beta chain was determined in a study of T cell clonality in common variable immunodeficiency. Overall study findings and caveats: Reportedly, TCR beta sequences from common variable immunodeficiency showed fewer deletions and N-nucleotide insertions. Shared TCRbeta clones were fewer between CVID subjects than controls.

CVID and control samples used equivalent genomic DNA input. TCRdb's copy holds only in-frame clones and misses some; the assay was immunoSEQ multiplex PCR. The sample lists 50,000 to 60,000 clones, none appearing once, the ten largest making up under 6.5%. Patients and controls were mostly of Caucasian heritage. This clone was found many times. The antigen remains unidentified. The read stops 3 residues short of the end of the CDR3; the missing end is completed from the germline J gene. Germline lookup yields CDR1 DFQATT and CDR2 SNEGSKA (reference sequence). The CDR3 has 14 amino acids. J was trimmed by 5 bases and V by 6 bases; bases with no gene match: 10.

The TCR was taken from a person between 18 and 70 years old in good health. Input material: peripheral blood mononuclear cells. The chain is built from TRBV20-1 and TRBJ2-5; 9 positions agree with TRBD1. CDR3 region: CSADRDRARETQYF. The DNA read from the CDR3 is TGCAGTGCGGACCGGGACAGGGCTCGGGAGACC.